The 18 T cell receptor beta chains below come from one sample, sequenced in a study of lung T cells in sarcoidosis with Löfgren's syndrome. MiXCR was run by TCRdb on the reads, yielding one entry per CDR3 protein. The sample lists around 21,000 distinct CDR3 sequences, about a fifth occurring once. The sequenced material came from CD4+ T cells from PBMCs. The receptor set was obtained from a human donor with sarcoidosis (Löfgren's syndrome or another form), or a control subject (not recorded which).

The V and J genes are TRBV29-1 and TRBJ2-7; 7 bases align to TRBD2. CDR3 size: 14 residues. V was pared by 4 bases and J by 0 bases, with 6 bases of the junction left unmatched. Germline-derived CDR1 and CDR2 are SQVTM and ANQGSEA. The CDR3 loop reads CSVGPGGSSYEQYF. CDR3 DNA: TGCAGCGTTGGTCCGGGAGGTAGCTCCTACGAGCAGTACTTC.

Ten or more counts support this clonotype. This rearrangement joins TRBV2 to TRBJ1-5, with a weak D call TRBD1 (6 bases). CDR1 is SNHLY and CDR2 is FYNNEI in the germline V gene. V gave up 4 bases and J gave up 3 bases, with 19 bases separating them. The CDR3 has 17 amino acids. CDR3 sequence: CASSGQGKEQSNQPQHF. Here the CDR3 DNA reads TGTGCCAGCAGTGGTCAGGGGAAAGAGCAGTCCAATCAGCCCCAGCATTTT.

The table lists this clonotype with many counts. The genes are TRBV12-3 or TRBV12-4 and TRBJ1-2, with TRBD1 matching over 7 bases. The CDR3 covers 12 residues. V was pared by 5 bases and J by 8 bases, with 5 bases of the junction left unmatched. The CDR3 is CASSRQGSGYTF. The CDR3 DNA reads TGTGCCAGCAGTCGACAGGGATCGGGCTACACCTTC.

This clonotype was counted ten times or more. The CDR3 is CASSPPASSETQYF. The CDR3 nucleotides read TGTGCCAGCTCACCACCGGCTAGCTCTGAGACCCAGTACTTC. The V gene is TRBV18, the J gene TRBJ2-5; TRBD2 might be the D (5 bases). The V and J ends lost 0 bases and 5 bases respectively, with 10 bases between them. Germline V lookup: CDR1 KGHSH, CDR2 LQKENI. This CDR3 is 14 amino acids long.

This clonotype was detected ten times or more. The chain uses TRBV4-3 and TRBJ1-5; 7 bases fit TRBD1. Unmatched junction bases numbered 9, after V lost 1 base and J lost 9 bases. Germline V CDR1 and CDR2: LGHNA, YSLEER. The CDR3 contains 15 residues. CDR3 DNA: TGCGCCAGCAGCCAAGTGGGGGGGACAGCCTGGCCCCAGCATTTT. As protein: CASSQVGGTAWPQHF.

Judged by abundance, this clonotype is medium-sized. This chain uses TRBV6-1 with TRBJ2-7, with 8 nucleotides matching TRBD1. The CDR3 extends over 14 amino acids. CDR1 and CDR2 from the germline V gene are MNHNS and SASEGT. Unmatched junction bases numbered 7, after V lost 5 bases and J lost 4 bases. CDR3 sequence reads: CASSRTDRGYEQYF. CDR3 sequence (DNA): TGTGCCAGCAGTAGAACCGACAGGGGTTACGAGCAGTACTTC.

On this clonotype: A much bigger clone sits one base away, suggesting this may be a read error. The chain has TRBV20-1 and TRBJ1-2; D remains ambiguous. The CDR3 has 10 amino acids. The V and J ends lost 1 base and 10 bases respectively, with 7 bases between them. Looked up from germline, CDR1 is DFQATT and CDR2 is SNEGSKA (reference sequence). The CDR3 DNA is TGCAGTGCTAGAGGTATTTTCTACACCTTC. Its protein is CSARGIFYTF.

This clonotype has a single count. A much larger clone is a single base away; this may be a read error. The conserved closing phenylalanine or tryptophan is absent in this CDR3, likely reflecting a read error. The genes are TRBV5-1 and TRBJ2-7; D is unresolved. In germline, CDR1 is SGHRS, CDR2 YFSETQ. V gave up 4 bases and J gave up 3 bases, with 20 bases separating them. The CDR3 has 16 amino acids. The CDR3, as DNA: TGCGCCAGCAGCACCGGTGACGGCCTCGACCTCTACGAGCAGTACCTC. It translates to CASSTGDGLDLYEQYL.

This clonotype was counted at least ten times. The CDR3 DNA sequence: TGTGCCAGCAGCCTCCCCCCCTACAATGAGCAGTTCTTC. Amino acid sequence: CASSLPPYNEQFF. This chain joins TRBV3-1 and TRBJ2-1; D is unclear. CDR3 length: 13 amino acids. Trimming took 4 bases from V and 2 from J, leaving 6 bases between them. The V gene's germline CDR1 is LGHDT and CDR2 YNNKEL (reference sequence).

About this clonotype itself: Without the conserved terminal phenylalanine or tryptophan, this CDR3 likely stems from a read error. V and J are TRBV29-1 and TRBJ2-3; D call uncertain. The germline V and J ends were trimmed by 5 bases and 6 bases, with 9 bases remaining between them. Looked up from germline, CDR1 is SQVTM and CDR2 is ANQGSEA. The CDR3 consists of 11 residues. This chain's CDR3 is CSVHSADTQYL. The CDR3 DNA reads TGCAGCGTTCACTCAGCTGATACGCAGTATCTT.

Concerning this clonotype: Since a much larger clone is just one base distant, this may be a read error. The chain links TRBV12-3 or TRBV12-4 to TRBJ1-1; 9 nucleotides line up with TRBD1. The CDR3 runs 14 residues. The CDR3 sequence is CASSGQGWNTESFF. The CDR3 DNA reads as TGTGCCAGCAGCGGACAGGGGTGGAACACTGAATCTTTCTTT.

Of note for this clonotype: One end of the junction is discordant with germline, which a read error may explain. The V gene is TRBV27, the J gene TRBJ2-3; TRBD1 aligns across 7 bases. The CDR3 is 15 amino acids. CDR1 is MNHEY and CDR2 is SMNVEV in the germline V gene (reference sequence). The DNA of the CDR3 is TGTGCCGGCACCCTTAAGGGGGCAGCCACAGATACGGAGTATTTT. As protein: CAGTLKGAATDTEYF.

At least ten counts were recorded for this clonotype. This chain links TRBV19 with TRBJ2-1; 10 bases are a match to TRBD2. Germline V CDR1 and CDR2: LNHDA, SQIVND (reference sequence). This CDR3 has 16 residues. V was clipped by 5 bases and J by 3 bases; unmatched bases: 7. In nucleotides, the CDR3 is TGTGCCAGTAGTGTGAGTTCTAGCGGGAGCTACAATGAGCAGTTCTTC. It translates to CASSVSSSGSYNEQFF.

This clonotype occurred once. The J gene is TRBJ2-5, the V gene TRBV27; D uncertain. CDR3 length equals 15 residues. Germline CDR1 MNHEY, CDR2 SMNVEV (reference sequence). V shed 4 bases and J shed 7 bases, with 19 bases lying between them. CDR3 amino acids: CASSSGAPACGTQYF. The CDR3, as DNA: TGTGCCAGCAGTTCCGGAGCCCCGGCATGCGGGACCCAGTACTTC.

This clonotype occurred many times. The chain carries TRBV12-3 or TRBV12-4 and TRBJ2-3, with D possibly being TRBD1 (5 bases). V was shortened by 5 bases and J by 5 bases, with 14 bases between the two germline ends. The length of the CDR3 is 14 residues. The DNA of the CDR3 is TGTGCCAGCAGTCGGATTCAGGGTGAAGATACGCAGTATTTT. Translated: CASSRIQGEDTQYF.

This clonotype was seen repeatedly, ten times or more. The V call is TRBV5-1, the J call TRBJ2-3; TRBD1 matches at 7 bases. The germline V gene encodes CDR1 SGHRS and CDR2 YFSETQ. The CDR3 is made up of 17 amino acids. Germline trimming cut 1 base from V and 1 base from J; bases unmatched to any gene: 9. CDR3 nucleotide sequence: TGCGCCAGCAGCTTGAGTGCCCCAGGGGGTCGCACAGATACGCAGTATTTT. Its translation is CASSLSAPGGRTDTQYF.

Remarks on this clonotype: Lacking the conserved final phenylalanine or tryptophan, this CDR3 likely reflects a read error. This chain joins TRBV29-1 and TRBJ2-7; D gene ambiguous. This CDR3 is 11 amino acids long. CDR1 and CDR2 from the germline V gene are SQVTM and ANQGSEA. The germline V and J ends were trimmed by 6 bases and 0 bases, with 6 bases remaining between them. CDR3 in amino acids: CSVRDSYEQYS. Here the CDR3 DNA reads TGCAGCGTCCGTGACTCCTACGAGCAGTACTCC.

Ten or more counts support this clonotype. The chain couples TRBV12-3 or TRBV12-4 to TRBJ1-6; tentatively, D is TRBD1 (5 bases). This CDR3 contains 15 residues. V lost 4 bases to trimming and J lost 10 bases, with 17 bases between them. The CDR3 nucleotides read TGTGCCAGCAGTTCCCCCGCGGGGCTAGAGTCACCCCTCCACTTT. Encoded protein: CASSSPAGLESPLHF.